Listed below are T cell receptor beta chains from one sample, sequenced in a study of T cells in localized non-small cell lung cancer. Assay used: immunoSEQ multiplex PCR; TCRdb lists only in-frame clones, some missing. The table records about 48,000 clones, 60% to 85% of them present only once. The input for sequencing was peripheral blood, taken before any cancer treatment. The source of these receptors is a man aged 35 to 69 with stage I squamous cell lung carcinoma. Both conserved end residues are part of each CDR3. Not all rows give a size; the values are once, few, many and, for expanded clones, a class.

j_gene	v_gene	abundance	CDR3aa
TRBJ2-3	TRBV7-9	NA	CASRRRTETDTQYF
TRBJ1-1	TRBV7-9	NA	CASSLGLEAFF
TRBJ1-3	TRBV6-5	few	CASTPGPGNTIYF
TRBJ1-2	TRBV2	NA	CASTDTDYGYTF
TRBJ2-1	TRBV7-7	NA	CASSLSRGDEQFF
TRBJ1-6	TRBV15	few	CATSRDLEVSPLHF
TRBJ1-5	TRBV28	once	CASSRNFQPQHF
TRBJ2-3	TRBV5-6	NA	CASSLRHTSTDTQYF
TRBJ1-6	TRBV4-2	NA	CASSQGQGFDSPLHF
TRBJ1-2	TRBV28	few	CASSLPTGMAYGYTF
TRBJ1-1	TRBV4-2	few	CASRLQGDTEAFF
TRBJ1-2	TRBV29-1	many	CSVGSGESGYTF
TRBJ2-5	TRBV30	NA	CAWGVKETQYF
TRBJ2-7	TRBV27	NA	CASSWYGNEQYF
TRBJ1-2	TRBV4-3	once	CASNAGTGDNYGYTF
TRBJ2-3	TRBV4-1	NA	CASSLLGLAADTQYF
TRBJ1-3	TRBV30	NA	CAWSVLGTNSGNTIYF
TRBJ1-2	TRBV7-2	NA	CASSFDSYGYTF
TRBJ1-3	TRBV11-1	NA	CASSSGRQMLSGNTIYF
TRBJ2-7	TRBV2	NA	CASRDGQPAIEQYF
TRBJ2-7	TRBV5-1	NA	CASSPSGGYEQYF
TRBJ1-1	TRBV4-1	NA	CASSATTNTEAFF
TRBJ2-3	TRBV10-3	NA	CAISGARSTDTQYF
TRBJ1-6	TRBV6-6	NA	CASSLSNSPLHF
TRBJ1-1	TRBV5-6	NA	CASSQGGEGLTEAFF
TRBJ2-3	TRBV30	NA	CAWNGGPDTQYF
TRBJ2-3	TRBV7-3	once	CASSYSGVTDTQYF
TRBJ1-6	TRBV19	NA	CASSSGTGNNSPLHF